A single sample is the source of the 9 T cell receptor beta chains below, sequenced in a study of blood T cell repertoires in COVID-19. Generated by immunoSEQ multiplex PCR, the TCRdb table keeps only in-frame clones and is missing some. The sample has about 86,000 clones; 79% are singletons. Sequenced material: peripheral blood. The receptors were sampled from a man between 65 and 80 years old with acute or convalescent COVID-19.

The V gene is TRBV6-5, the J gene TRBJ2-2; TRBD2 is a possible D gene (6 bases). From germline, CDR1 is MNHEY and CDR2 SVGAGI. The V gene lost 6 bases and the J gene lost 0 bases, with 8 bases spanning the gap. The CDR3 covers 14 residues. CDR3 bases: TGTGCCAGCAGGGAGGGAACGAACACCGGGGAGCTGTTTTTT. This codes for CASREGTNTGELFF.

V and J are TRBV5-4 and TRBJ2-2, with TRBD2 identical over 16 bases. The germline V gene has CDR1 SGHNT and CDR2 YYREEE (reference sequence). The CDR3 covers 17 residues. With V trimmed by 5 bases and J by 4 bases, 5 bases remained unmatched. CDR3 in DNA: TGTGCCAGCAGTGGGACTAGCGGGGGGGCGGGCACCGGGGAGCTGTTTTTT. The encoded protein is CASSGTSGGAGTGELFF.

V and J are TRBV28 and TRBJ2-1; maybe TRBD1 (5 bases). Trimming removed 5 bases at V and 7 bases at J, with 18 bases between. The CDR3 loop spans 15 amino acids. Germline values: CDR1 MDHEN, CDR2 SYDVKM. In DNA, the CDR3 is TGTGCCAGCAGTCAAGGGGATACAGTGGCTAATGAGCAGTTCTTC. Translation gives CASSQGDTVANEQFF.

The chain couples TRBV9 to TRBJ2-2; 8 bases match TRBD1. The V gene's germline CDR1 is SGDLS and CDR2 YYNGEE. This CDR3 has 17 amino acids. The V and J ends lost 2 bases and 6 bases, in that order; junction bases with no gene match: 12. CDR3 sequence (DNA): TGTGCCAGCAGCGTGTGGGGGACAGGCCACGCGGCCGGGGAGCTGTTTTTT. Translating it yields CASSVWGTGHAAGELFF.

As DNA, the CDR3 is TGTGCCAGCGCGCGCACAGGGAGTGGCAATCAGCCCCAGCATTTT. This translates into CASARTGSGNQPQHF. This sequence joins TRBV6-6 and TRBJ1-5, with a weak D call TRBD1 (6 bases). The V end was cut by 8 bases, the J end by 2 bases, with 16 bases between. This CDR3 contains 15 residues. CDR1 is MNHNY, CDR2 SVGAGI, per germline (reference sequence).

The genes are TRBV3-1 (or the pseudogene TRBV3-2) and TRBJ1-3, with a weak D call TRBD1 (5 bases). The germline V gene encodes CDR1 LGHDT and CDR2 YNNKEL (reference sequence). The CDR3 covers 17 residues. The V gene lost 0 bases and the J gene lost 0 bases, with 12 bases spanning the gap. The CDR3 region is CASSQDGLGLSGNTIYF. Here the CDR3 DNA reads TGTGCCAGCAGCCAAGATGGCTTGGGGCTCTCTGGAAACACCATATATTTT.

The rearrangement uses TRBV10-3 and TRBJ2-2, with 7 bases fitting TRBD1. This CDR3 contains 14 residues. The germline CDR1 and CDR2 sequences are ENHRY and SYGVKD. The junction had 4 bases not matched to a gene; V was cut back by 8 bases and J by 1 base. The CDR3 here is CAISGQLNTGELFF. As DNA, the CDR3 is TGTGCCATCTCGGGACAGTTGAACACCGGGGAGCTGTTTTTT.

This clone was recorded once. The J gene is TRBJ1-3, the V gene TRBV28; D possibly corresponds to TRBD1 (5 bases). The CDR3 loop spans 15 amino acids. Looked up from germline, CDR1 is MDHEN and CDR2 is SYDVKM. V lost 7 bases and J 4 bases, leaving 17 bases between the germline ends. The CDR3 bases are TGTGCCAGCAAAGTATCCACAGGCTCCGGAAACACCATATATTTT. As protein: CASKVSTGSGNTIYF. The whole variable domain, filled in from reference TRBV28 and TRBJ1-3, reads DVKVTQSSRYLVKRTGEKVFLECVQDMDHENMFWYRQDPGLGLRLIYFSYDVKMKEKGDIPEGYSVSREKKERFSLILESASTNQTSMYLCASKVSTGSGNTIYFGEGSWLTVV.

The chain joins TRBV5-4 to TRBJ2-1, with 8 nucleotides matching TRBD2. The germline gives CDR1 SGHNT, CDR2 YYREEE (reference sequence). V dropped 4 bases and J dropped 2; count of bases not matched to a gene: 5. The CDR3 covers 15 residues. CDR3 sequence: CASSPSGGTYNEQFF. The CDR3 nucleotides read TGTGCCAGCAGCCCCAGCGGGGGTACCTACAATGAGCAGTTCTTC.